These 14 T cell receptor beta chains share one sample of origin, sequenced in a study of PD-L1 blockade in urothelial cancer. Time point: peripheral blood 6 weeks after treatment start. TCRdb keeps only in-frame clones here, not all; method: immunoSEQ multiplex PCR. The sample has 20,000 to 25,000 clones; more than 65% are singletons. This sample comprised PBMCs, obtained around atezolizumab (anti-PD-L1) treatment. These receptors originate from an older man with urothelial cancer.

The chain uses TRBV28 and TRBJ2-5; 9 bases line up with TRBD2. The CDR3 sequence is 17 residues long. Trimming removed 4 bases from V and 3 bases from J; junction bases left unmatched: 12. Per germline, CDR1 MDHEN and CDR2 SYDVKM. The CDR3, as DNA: TGTGCCAGCAGTTCCCTGGGCGTTTCTAGCGGGAAAGAGACCCAGTACTTC. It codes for CASSSLGVSSGKETQYF.

The CDR3 DNA is TGTGCCAGCAGCTTAGGGGTAGCGGGAGGGCAGGATGAGCAGTTCTTC. This gives the protein CASSLGVAGGQDEQFF. V is TRBV11-1 and J is TRBJ2-1, with 11 bases that match TRBD2. Germline V CDR1 and CDR2: SGHAT, FQDESV (reference sequence). The CDR3 is 16 residues long. With 1 base clipped from V and 8 bases from J, the junction kept 7 bases outside the gene matches.

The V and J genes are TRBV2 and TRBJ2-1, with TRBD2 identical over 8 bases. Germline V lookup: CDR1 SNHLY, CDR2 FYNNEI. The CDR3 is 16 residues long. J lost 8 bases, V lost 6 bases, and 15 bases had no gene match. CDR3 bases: TGTGCCAGCAGCCTTGGCCCCAGCGGGAGTATCTATGAGCAGTTCTTC. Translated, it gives CASSLGPSGSIYEQFF.

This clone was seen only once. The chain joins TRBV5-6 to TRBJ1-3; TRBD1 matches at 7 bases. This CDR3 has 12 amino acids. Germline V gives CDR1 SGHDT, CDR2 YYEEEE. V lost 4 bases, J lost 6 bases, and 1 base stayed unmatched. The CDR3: CASSQGENTIYF. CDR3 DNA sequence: TGTGCCAGCAGCCAGGGGGAAAACACCATATATTTT.

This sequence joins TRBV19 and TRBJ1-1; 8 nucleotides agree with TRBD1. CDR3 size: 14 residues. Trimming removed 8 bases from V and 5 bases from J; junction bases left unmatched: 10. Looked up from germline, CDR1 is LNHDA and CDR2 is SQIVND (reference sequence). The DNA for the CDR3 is TGTGCCAGTGTCCCGGGACAGGAAGTAACTGAAGCTTTCTTT. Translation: CASVPGQEVTEAFF.

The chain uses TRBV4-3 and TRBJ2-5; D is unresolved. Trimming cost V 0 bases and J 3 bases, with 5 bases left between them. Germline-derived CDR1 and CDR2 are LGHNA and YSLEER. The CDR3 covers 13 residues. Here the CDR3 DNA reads TGCGCCAGCAGCCAAGATTTAGAAGAGACCCAGTACTTC. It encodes CASSQDLEETQYF.

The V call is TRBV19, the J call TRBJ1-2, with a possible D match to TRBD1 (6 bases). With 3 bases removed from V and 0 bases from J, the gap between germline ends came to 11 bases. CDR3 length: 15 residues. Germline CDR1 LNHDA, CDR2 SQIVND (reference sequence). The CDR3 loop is CASSIQGISNYGYTF. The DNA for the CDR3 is TGTGCCAGTAGTATTCAGGGGATTTCTAACTATGGCTACACCTTC.

The CDR3: CASSLEGLRGGYTF. As DNA, the CDR3 is TGTGCCAGCAGCTTGGAGGGTCTTCGAGGGGGCTACACCTTC. V is TRBV5-4 and J is TRBJ1-2; unclear D gene. CDR3 length: 14 amino acids. Per the germline V gene, CDR1 is SGHNT and CDR2 is YYREEE (reference sequence). V was cut by 0 bases and J by 8 bases, with 14 bases left in between.

DNA for the CDR3: TGTGCCAGCAGCTTGCGGGCGGGGGCTGAAGCTTTCTTT. This codes for CASSLRAGAEAFF. This sequence joins TRBV5-8 and TRBJ1-1; possibly TRBD1 for D (5 bases). CDR3 length equals 13 residues. V was clipped by 1 base and J by 6 bases, with 10 bases between them. The germline V gene has CDR1 SGHTS and CDR2 YDEGEE.

CDR3: CASSIQGDPNEQFF. CDR3 bases: TGTGCCAGCAGCATCCAGGGGGACCCCAATGAGCAGTTCTTC. The chain recombines TRBV7-9 with TRBJ2-1, with 7 bases fitting TRBD1. The germline V gene has CDR1 SEHNR and CDR2 FQNEAQ (reference sequence). The CDR3 consists of 14 residues. J gave up 6 bases and V 5 bases, and 7 bases lay outside the gene matches.

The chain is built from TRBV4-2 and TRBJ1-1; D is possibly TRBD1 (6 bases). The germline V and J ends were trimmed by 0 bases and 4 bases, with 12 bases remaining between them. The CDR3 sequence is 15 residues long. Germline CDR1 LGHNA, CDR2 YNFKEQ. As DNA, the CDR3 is TGTGCCAGCAGCCAAGATCATAGGGGGATCACTGAAGCTTTCTTT. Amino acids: CASSQDHRGITEAFF.

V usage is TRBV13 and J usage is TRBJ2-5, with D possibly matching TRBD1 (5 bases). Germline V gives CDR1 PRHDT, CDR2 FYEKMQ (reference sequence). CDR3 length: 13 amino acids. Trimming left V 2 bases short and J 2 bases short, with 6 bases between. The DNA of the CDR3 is TGTGCCAGCAGCTTAAAGGGGCAAGAGACCCAGTACTTC. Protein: CASSLKGQETQYF.

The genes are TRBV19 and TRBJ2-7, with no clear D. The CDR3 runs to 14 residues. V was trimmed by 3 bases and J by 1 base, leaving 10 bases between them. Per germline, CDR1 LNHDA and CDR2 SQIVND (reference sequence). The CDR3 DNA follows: TGTGCCAGTAGTATTTCAACAACGTCCTACGAGCAGTACTTC. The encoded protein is CASSISTTSYEQYF.

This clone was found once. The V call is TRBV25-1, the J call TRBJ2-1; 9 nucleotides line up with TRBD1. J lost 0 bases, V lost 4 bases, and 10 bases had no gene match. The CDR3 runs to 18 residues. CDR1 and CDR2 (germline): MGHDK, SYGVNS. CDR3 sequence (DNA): TGTGCCAGCAGTGGACTTGTGGGGACAGGGAGCTCCTACAATGAGCAGTTCTTC. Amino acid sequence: CASSGLVGTGSSYNEQFF.